Below, 11 T cell receptor beta chains from the same sample are listed, as sequenced in a study of blood T cell repertoires in COVID-19 (dated by TCRdb to the early 2020s). Library preparation used the immunoSEQ multiplex PCR assay. TCRdb re-hosts the immuneACCESS table, in-frame sequences only. Its copies lack some clones; in the studies checked, an unresolved V gene accounts for under half of them, and the cause for the rest is not known. The sample has tens of thousands of clones on record, 88% of them singletons. The ten largest make up roughly 3.9% of the sample. The material sequenced was peripheral blood. These receptors were obtained from a man between 65 and 85 years old with acute or convalescent COVID-19.

This clone was picked up a small number of times. The junction departs from germline at one end; a sequencing error may be responsible. The genes are TRBV11-2 and TRBJ1-2; 9 bases line up with TRBD1. The CDR3 is 13 amino acids. Germline V lookup: CDR1 SGHAT, CDR2 FQNNGV. The CDR3: CASSTNRDRDCLF. CDR3 in DNA: TGTGCCAGCAGCACGAACCGGGACAGGGATTGCCTCTTC.

This rearrangement joins TRBV3-1 (or the pseudogene TRBV3-2) to TRBJ2-6; 12 positions match TRBD1. CDR1 LGHDT and CDR2 YNNKEL come from the germline V gene (reference sequence). V shed 2 bases, J shed 0 bases, and the junction held 5 bases outside the gene matches. CDR3 length: 19 residues. The CDR3 coding sequence is TGTGCCAGCAGCCAACGTGGGACAGGGGGCGCCTCTGGGGCCAACGTCCTGACTTTC. Translation: CASSQRGTGGASGANVLTF.

The chain couples TRBV21-1 to TRBJ2-7; the table names TRBD1, a call not compared with the DNA. TRBV21-1 is tagged as a pseudogene. This CDR3 is built from 16 residues. The CDR3 is CASSFSGTESSYEQYF. As DNA, the CDR3 is TGTGCCAGCAGCTTCTCCGGGACAGAAAGCTCCTACGAGCAGTACTTC.

V usage is TRBV5-5 and J usage is TRBJ1-1, with TRBD1 matching 8 bases. In germline, CDR1 is SGHKS, CDR2 YYEKEE (reference sequence). The CDR3 length is 17 residues. Germline trimming cut 0 bases from V and 1 base from J; bases unmatched to any gene: 8. This CDR3 is CASSLELAGTGNTEAFF. CDR3 in DNA: TGTGCCAGCAGCTTGGAACTGGCCGGGACAGGGAACACTGAAGCTTTCTTT.

To note about this clone: Additional DNA sequences in this sample encode the identical CDR3. The chain carries TRBV29-1 and TRBJ2-3; 11 nucleotides agree with TRBD2. The CDR3 is made up of 15 amino acids. CDR1 and CDR2 (germline): SQVTM, ANQGSEA. The V gene end was trimmed by 7 bases and the J gene end by 1 base; junction bases not matched to a gene: 7. In DNA, the CDR3 is TGCAGCGCCGGACTAGCGGGCGCGGGCACAGATACGCAGTATTTT. Its translation is CSAGLAGAGTDTQYF.

A single count supports this clone. The V and J genes are TRBV30 and TRBJ1-3; no definite D call. Germline V lookup: CDR1 GTSNPN, CDR2 SVGIG (reference sequence). Trimming removed 4 bases at V and 5 bases at J, with 18 bases between. CDR3 length: 15 amino acids. The CDR3 reads CAWNVPRVTRNTIYF. In nucleotides, the CDR3 is TGTGCCTGGAATGTACCCCGGGTAACTAGAAACACCATATATTTT.

The chain employs TRBV9 and TRBJ2-3, with 11 bases fitting TRBD2. In germline, CDR1 is SGDLS, CDR2 YYNGEE. CDR3 size: 16 residues. J lost 5 bases, V lost 3 bases, and 8 bases had no gene match. The CDR3 spells CASSAISGGVGDTQYF. As DNA, the CDR3 is TGTGCCAGCAGCGCGATTAGCGGGGGGGTGGGAGATACGCAGTATTTT.

This chain uses TRBV2 with TRBJ1-5, with D perhaps matching TRBD1 (6 bases). The CDR3 is 15 amino acids. CDR1 is SNHLY, CDR2 FYNNEI, per germline. Trimming removed 1 base from V and 5 bases from J, with 12 bases in between. CDR3 in DNA: TGTGCCAGCAGTGAAGTGGGGGCGTGGGATCAGCCCCAGCATTTT. Translated: CASSEVGAWDQPQHF.

The genes are TRBV10-3 and TRBJ1-4, with 7 bases fitting TRBD1. Looked up from germline, CDR1 is ENHRY and CDR2 is SYGVKD. V lost 0 bases, J lost 0 bases, and 1 base stayed unmatched. This CDR3 spans 16 amino acids. The CDR3 here is CAISESRGATNEKLFF. The CDR3 DNA reads as TGTGCCATCAGTGAGTCCAGGGGGGCAACTAATGAAAAACTGTTTTTT.

This chain's CDR3 is CASSEGGQSYHEQYF. As DNA, the CDR3 is TGTGCCAGCAGTGAAGGGGGACAGAGCTATCACGAGCAGTACTTC. V is TRBV6-1 and J is TRBJ2-7; TRBD1 matches 7 bases. Germline V gene lookup returns CDR1 MNHNS and CDR2 SASEGT. CDR3 length equals 15 residues. Trimming cost V 1 base and J 5 bases; bases outside gene matches: 8.

The CDR3 loop is CASSPAGTYEQYF. The CDR3 region has the DNA TGTGCCAGCAGTCCCGCGGGTACCTACGAGCAGTACTTC. This chain uses TRBV11-2 with TRBJ2-7, with D perhaps TRBD2 (5 bases). Trimming cost V 6 bases and J 2 bases, with 11 bases left between them. This CDR3 region has 13 residues. Germline lookup yields CDR1 SGHAT and CDR2 FQNNGV.